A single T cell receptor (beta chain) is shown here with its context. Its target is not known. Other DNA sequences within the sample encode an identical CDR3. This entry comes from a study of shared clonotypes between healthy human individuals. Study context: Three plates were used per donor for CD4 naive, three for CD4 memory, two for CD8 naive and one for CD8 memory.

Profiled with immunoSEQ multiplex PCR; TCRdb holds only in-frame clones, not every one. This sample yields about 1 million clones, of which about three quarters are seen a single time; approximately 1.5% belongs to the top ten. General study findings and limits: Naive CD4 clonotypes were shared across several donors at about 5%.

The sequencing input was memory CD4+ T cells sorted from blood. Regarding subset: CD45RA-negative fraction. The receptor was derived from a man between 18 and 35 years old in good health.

The CDR3 loop reads CASSLRTSGGSYEQYF. Written as DNA, the CDR3 is TGCGCCAGCAGCTTACGGACTAGCGGGGGGAGCTACGAGCAGTACTTC. The V gene is TRBV5-1, the J gene TRBJ2-7; 14 bases line up with TRBD2. V gave up 2 bases and J gave up 3 bases; unmatched junction bases: 4. The CDR3 consists of 16 residues. Germline lookup yields CDR1 SGHRS and CDR2 YFSETQ.